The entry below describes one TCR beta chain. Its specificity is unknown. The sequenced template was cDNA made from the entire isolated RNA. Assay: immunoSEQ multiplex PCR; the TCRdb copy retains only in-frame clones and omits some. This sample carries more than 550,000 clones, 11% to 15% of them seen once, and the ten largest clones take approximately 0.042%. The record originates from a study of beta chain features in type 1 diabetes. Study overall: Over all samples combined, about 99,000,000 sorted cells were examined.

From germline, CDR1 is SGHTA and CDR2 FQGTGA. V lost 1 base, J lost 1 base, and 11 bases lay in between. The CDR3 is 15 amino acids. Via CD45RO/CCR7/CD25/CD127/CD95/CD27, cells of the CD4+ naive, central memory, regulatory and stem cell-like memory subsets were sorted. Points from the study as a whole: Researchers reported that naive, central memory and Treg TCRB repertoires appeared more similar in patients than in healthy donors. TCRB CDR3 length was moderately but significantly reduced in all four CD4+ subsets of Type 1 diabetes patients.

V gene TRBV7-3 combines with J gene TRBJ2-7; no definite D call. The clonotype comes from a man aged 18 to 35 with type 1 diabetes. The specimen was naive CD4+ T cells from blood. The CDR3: CASSLIGQSSYEQYF. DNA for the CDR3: TGTGCCAGCAGCTTAATCGGGCAGTCTTCCTACGAGCAGTACTTC.